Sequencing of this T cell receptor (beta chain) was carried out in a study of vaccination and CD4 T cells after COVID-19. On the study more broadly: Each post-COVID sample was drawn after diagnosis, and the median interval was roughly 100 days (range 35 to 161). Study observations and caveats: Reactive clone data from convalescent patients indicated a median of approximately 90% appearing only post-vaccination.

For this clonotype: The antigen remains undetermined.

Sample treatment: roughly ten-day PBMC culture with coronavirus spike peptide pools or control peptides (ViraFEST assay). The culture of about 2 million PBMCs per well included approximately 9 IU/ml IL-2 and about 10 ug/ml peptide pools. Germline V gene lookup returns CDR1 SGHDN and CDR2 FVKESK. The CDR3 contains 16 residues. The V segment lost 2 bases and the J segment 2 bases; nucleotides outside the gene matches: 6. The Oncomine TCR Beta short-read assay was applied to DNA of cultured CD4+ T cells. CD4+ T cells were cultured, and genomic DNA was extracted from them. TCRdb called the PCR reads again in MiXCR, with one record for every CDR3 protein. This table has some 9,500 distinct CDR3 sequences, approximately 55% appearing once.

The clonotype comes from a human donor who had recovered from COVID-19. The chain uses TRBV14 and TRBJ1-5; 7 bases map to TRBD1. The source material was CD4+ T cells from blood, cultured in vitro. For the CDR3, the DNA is TGTGCCAGCAGCCAACCCGGGACAGAGGGCAATCAGCCCCAGCATTTT. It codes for CASSQPGTEGNQPQHF.